Listed here are 2 T cell receptor beta chains from one sample, sequenced in a study of T-cell memory formation after mild COVID-19. TCRdb re-analysed the 5' RACE reads in MiXCR, keeping a single row per CDR3 protein. The profile covers 110,000 or so distinct CDR3 sequences, with 18% appearing a single time and about 6% taken by the ten largest. The sequencing input was PBMCs or a T cell subset sorted from them (not recorded which). The source is a man aged 18-30 years who had mild COVID-19 (a few samples of this study predate the infection). Cell type and time point are not known.

The genes are TRBV9 and TRBJ2-7; the D gene is possibly TRBD1 (5 bases). CDR1 is SGDLS, CDR2 YYNGEE, per germline. The CDR3 sequence is 10 residues long. The V gene lost 6 bases and the J gene lost 12 bases, with 13 bases spanning the gap. This CDR3 is CASTRQGRYV. CDR3 nucleotides: TGTGCCAGCACCCGCCAGGGTAGGTACGTC.

This clonotype occurred many times. This sequence joins TRBV7-2 and TRBJ2-1; D is uncertain. Germline lookup yields CDR1 SGHTA and CDR2 FQGNSA. Trimming took off 10 bases at V and 3 bases at J, with 13 bases between the two ends. The CDR3 is made up of 13 amino acids. The chain's CDR3 is CAIEDRNYNEQFF. The CDR3, as DNA: TGTGCCATCGAGGATAGAAACTACAATGAGCAGTTCTTC.